These 30 T cell receptor beta chains were sequenced from one sample in a study of cytomegalovirus exposure and HLA in healthy donors. In the PCR, 60 Vbeta and 13 Jbeta primers were used. This table comes from immunoSEQ multiplex PCR, and its TCRdb copy is limited to in-frame clones, with some not included. This table lists 90,000 to 130,000 clones. Sequenced: PBMCs. Receptor source: a man aged 25 to 45 in good health and CMV-seronegative.

V and J are TRBV5-1 and TRBJ2-2; 8 nucleotides align to TRBD2. Germline V gene lookup returns CDR1 SGHRS and CDR2 YFSETQ. After removal of 7 bases from V and 6 bases from J, the junction contained 8 bases not matched to a gene. The CDR3 sequence is 14 residues long. The CDR3 DNA is TGCGCCAGCGCGCGAGCGGGGGTACCCGGGGAGCTGTTTTTT. Protein sequence: CASARAGVPGELFF. Full variable domain (missing parts from reference TRBV5-1 and TRBJ2-2): KAGVTQTPRYLIKTRGQQVTLSCSPISGHRSVSWYQQTPGQGLQFLFEYFSETQRNKGNFPGRFSGRQFSNSRSEMNVSTLELGDSALYLCASARAGVPGELFFGEGSRLTVL.

This chain connects TRBV7-9 to TRBJ2-5, with 8 bases aligning to TRBD1. The DNA end is a closer match to TRBJ2-7, so the J assignment may be wrong. The CDR3 covers 14 residues. CDR1 and CDR2 (germline): SEHNR, FQNEAQ (reference sequence). The CDR3 loop reads CASSSAGQGYEQYF. DNA of the CDR3: TGTGCCAGCAGCTCCGCTGGACAGGGATACGAGCAGTACTTC.

V usage is TRBV13 and J usage is TRBJ1-1, with a weak D call TRBD1 (6 bases). CDR1 is PRHDT and CDR2 is FYEKMQ in the germline V gene (reference sequence). V was clipped by 8 bases and J by 8 bases, with 15 bases between them. This CDR3 spans 12 amino acids. This CDR3 reads CASGSSDREAFF. The CDR3 DNA reads TGTGCCAGCGGTTCTTCTGACAGGGAAGCTTTCTTT.

The chain combines TRBV27 with TRBJ2-5; 8 bases agree with TRBD2. Germline values: CDR1 MNHEY, CDR2 SMNVEV (reference sequence). V lost 0 bases and J lost 2; bases outside the gene matches: 11. The CDR3 totals 18 residues. The CDR3 loop is CASSLSPPWGGGQETQYF. CDR3 nucleotide sequence: TGTGCCAGCAGTTTATCTCCCCCTTGGGGCGGGGGGCAAGAGACCCAGTACTTC.

The chain couples TRBV7-3 to TRBJ1-4; 8 bases are shared with TRBD1. Germline lookup yields CDR1 SGHTA and CDR2 FQGTGA. This CDR3 is 15 amino acids long. Trimming removed 5 bases from V and 7 bases from J; junction bases left unmatched: 9. The CDR3 nucleotides are TGTGCCAGCAGCCGAGTGGGACAGGCGGGTGAAAAACTGTTTTTT. This gives the protein CASSRVGQAGEKLFF.

The rearrangement joins TRBV7-9 to TRBJ2-7; 9 bases agree with TRBD2. Germline CDR1 and CDR2: SEHNR and FQNEAQ (reference sequence). The CDR3 is 14 residues long. With V trimmed by 2 bases and J by 3 bases, 2 bases remained unmatched. The CDR3: CASSLISGGYEQYF. The CDR3 coding sequence is TGTGCCAGCAGCTTAATTAGCGGGGGCTACGAGCAGTACTTC.

J is TRBJ2-2 and V is TRBV5-6, with a possible D match to TRBD2 (6 bases). Germline values: CDR1 SGHDT, CDR2 YYEEEE. The V and J ends lost 7 bases and 2 bases respectively, with 18 bases between them. The CDR3 spans 16 residues. The CDR3 DNA sequence: TGTGCCAGCGCCCTGGGGGGTCCTAGAAACACCGGGGAGCTGTTTTTT. Its translation is CASALGGPRNTGELFF.

The chain recombines TRBV6-5 with TRBJ1-1; TRBD1 is a possible D gene (6 bases). This CDR3 contains 12 residues. Germline CDR1 MNHEY, CDR2 SVGAGI. Trimming took 7 bases from V and 7 from J, leaving 13 bases between them. In nucleotides, the CDR3 is TGTGCCAGCACCGACAGGACCCTTGAAGCTTTCTTT. Its protein product is CASTDRTLEAFF.

The V and J genes are TRBV21-1 and TRBJ2-1; the table names TRBD2, a call not compared with the DNA. TRBV21-1 is labeled a pseudogene. The CDR3 loop spans 17 amino acids. CDR3 nucleotides: TGTGCCAGCAGCAAAGCTTACAGACTAGCAGGGTACAATGAGCAGTTCTTC. This encodes CASSKAYRLAGYNEQFF.

The chain is built from TRBV7-9 and TRBJ1-1, with a possible D match to TRBD1 (6 bases). CDR3 length: 15 amino acids. V lost 5 bases and J lost 1, with 14 bases in between. The germline V gene encodes CDR1 SEHNR and CDR2 FQNEAQ (reference sequence). The CDR3 DNA reads TGTGCCAGCAGCCCCAGGGCAGGGGCGAACACTGAAGCTTTCTTT. This gives the protein CASSPRAGANTEAFF.

CDR3 sequence reads: CASSWTYSNTEAFF. CDR3 nucleotides: TGTGCCAGCAGTTGGACATATTCGAACACTGAAGCTTTCTTT. The chain recombines TRBV27 with TRBJ1-1; perhaps TRBD1 as D (5 bases). V was clipped by 4 bases and J by 1 base, with 10 bases between them. This CDR3 is 14 amino acids long. Germline CDR1 reads MNHEY; CDR2 reads SMNVEV (reference sequence).

The genes are TRBV7-9 and TRBJ2-7; 7 nucleotides align to TRBD1. TRBJ2-5 matches the DNA end more closely, so the J call is doubtful. Germline CDR1 reads SEHNR; CDR2 reads FQNEAQ (reference sequence). The CDR3 extends over 15 amino acids. CDR3 amino acids: CASSLEGADQETQYF. The CDR3 region has the DNA TGTGCCAGCAGCTTAGAGGGGGCGGACCAAGAGACCCAGTACTTC.

The V call is TRBV5-1, the J call TRBJ2-7; no definite D call. Trimming pared 0 bases from V and 5 bases from J, leaving 9 bases between. The germline gives CDR1 SGHRS, CDR2 YFSETQ. CDR3 length equals 13 residues. For the CDR3, the DNA is TGCGCCAGCAGCTTGGCCTTGCGCGACGAGCAGTACTTC. It is translated as CASSLALRDEQYF.

V is TRBV5-4 and J is TRBJ2-7, with 10 bases lining up with TRBD2. V lost 4 bases to trimming and J lost 7 bases; unmatched junction nucleotides: 17. The CDR3 is 17 amino acids. CDR1 SGHNT and CDR2 YYREEE come from the germline V gene (reference sequence). CDR3 residues: CASSISGGVLNGGEQYF. The CDR3 DNA reads TGTGCCAGCAGCATAAGCGGGGGGGTCCTTAACGGGGGTGAGCAGTACTTC.

The rearrangement links TRBV30 to TRBJ2-1; D gene uncertain. Germline CDR1 and CDR2: GTSNPN and SVGIG (reference sequence). The CDR3 is 11 amino acids. V lost 6 bases and J lost 4, with 7 bases in between. CDR3 loop: CACTVYNEQFF. CDR3 DNA: TGTGCCTGTACAGTATACAATGAGCAGTTCTTC. Full variable domain (remainder filled in from reference TRBV30 and TRBJ2-1): SQTIHQWPATLVQPVGSPLSLECTVEGTSNPNLYWYRQAAGRGLQLLFYSVGIGQISSEVPQNLSASRPQDRQFILSSKKLLLSDSGFYLCACTVYNEQFFGPGTRLTVL.

This chain links TRBV7-6 with TRBJ2-1; D not certain. CDR1 is SGHVS and CDR2 is FNYEAQ in the germline V gene. Trimming removed 2 bases from V and 4 bases from J, with 6 bases in between. The CDR3 totals 13 residues. The CDR3 loop reads CASSLNIYNEQFF. CDR3 DNA sequence: TGTGCCAGCAGCTTAAACATATACAATGAGCAGTTCTTC.

V and J are TRBV18 and TRBJ1-1, with TRBD1 matching 7 bases. V lost 4 bases, J lost 4 bases, and 15 bases stayed unmatched. Germline values: CDR1 KGHSH, CDR2 LQKENI. CDR3 length equals 17 residues. The DNA of the CDR3 is TGTGCCAGCTCACTTTCCTTCGTCCTACAGGGGATCACTGAAGCTTTCTTT. It encodes CASSLSFVLQGITEAFF.

The chain links TRBV6-4 to TRBJ1-5, with TRBD1 identical over 7 bases. Germline V lookup: CDR1 MRHNA, CDR2 SNTAGT. This CDR3 is built from 20 residues. J was trimmed by 0 bases and V by 2 bases; bases with no gene match: 16. CDR3 residues: CASSDGGWGRRGDSNQPQHF. CDR3 DNA sequence: TGTGCCAGCAGTGACGGGGGGTGGGGGCGCAGGGGGGATAGCAATCAGCCCCAGCATTTT.

V usage is TRBV28 and J usage is TRBJ2-7; 8 bases are a match to TRBD1. V lost 8 bases and J lost 3; bases outside the gene matches: 6. This CDR3 spans 13 amino acids. CDR1 and CDR2 from the germline V gene are MDHEN and SYDVKM. The CDR3 coding sequence is TGTGCCAGCCGCCGGACAGGGATCTACGAGCAGTACTTC. Translating gives CASRRTGIYEQYF.

CDR3 loop: CASSHLPGQGIDEQFF. As DNA, the CDR3 is TGTGCCAGCAGCCATTTGCCGGGACAGGGAATCGATGAGCAGTTCTTC. This chain joins TRBV5-4 and TRBJ2-1, with 9 bases fitting TRBD1. Germline CDR1 and CDR2: SGHNT and YYREEE (reference sequence). The CDR3 covers 16 residues. J was trimmed by 8 bases and V by 4 bases; bases with no gene match: 13.

The CDR3 sequence: CASSSGGWTDTQYF. CDR3 in DNA: TGCGCCAGCAGCTCAGGGGGATGGACAGATACGCAGTATTTT. This chain links TRBV5-1 with TRBJ2-3; 7 nucleotides line up with TRBD1. CDR3 size: 14 residues. Germline V gene lookup returns CDR1 SGHRS and CDR2 YFSETQ. With V trimmed by 3 bases and J by 3 bases, 4 bases remained unmatched.

This chain uses TRBV29-1 with TRBJ2-1; a weak D match, TRBD2 (6 bases). The CDR3 extends over 15 amino acids. The germline V gene encodes CDR1 SQVTM and CDR2 ANQGSEA. Trimming took off 2 bases at V and 5 bases at J, with 16 bases between the two ends. The CDR3 DNA reads TGCAGCGTTGAAAACCCCGGGGGAATCGACAATGAGCAGTTCTTC. It encodes CSVENPGGIDNEQFF.

This chain uses TRBV5-1 with TRBJ2-1; possibly TRBD1 for D (5 bases). Trimming stripped 4 bases from V and 2 bases from J, with 16 bases between. CDR1 is SGHRS and CDR2 is YFSETQ in the germline V gene. The CDR3 has 16 amino acids. In DNA, the CDR3 is TGCGCCAGCAGCGGTACAGGCTACTCAACCTACAATGAGCAGTTCTTC. It yields the protein CASSGTGYSTYNEQFF.

The chain employs TRBV2 and TRBJ2-5, with TRBD1 as a possible D gene (6 bases). Matching the DNA end better, TRBJ2-7 makes the J call doubtful. This CDR3 spans 15 amino acids. Germline CDR1 reads SNHLY; CDR2 reads FYNNEI. This CDR3 is CASSQGPGDTYEQYF. In DNA form, the CDR3 reads TGTGCCAGCAGTCAAGGCCCAGGGGACACCTACGAGCAGTACTTC.

The chain recombines TRBV19 with TRBJ2-3, with D possibly matching TRBD2 (6 bases). This CDR3 has 16 residues. Trimming cost V 5 bases and J 3 bases, with 18 bases left between them. Germline-derived CDR1 and CDR2 are LNHDA and SQIVND (reference sequence). CDR3 sequence: CASSGGGGRGTDTQYF. CDR3 nucleotide sequence: TGTGCCAGTAGTGGGGGAGGAGGGAGAGGTACAGATACGCAGTATTTT.

This chain uses TRBV19 with TRBJ1-6; maybe TRBD1 (6 bases). The CDR3 contains 16 residues. V lost 4 bases, J lost 7 bases, and 17 bases lay in between. Germline V gene sequence: CDR1 LNHDA, CDR2 SQIVND (reference sequence). CDR3 protein: CASSTPGHGDNSPLHF. CDR3 sequence (DNA): TGTGCCAGTAGTACACCGGGACATGGAGACAATTCACCCCTCCACTTT.

The rearrangement links TRBV20-1 to TRBJ1-1; D remains unclear. CDR1 is DFQATT, CDR2 SNEGSKA, per germline (reference sequence). The CDR3 covers 10 residues. V lost 3 bases, J lost 7 bases, and 6 bases lay in between. The CDR3 bases are TGCAGTGCTAGTTTAAATGAAGCTTTCTTT. Its protein product is CSASLNEAFF.

The rearrangement joins TRBV11-3 to TRBJ2-5; the match to TRBD1 covers 10 bases. There are 15 residues in the CDR3. V shed 5 bases and J 5 bases; nucleotides not matched to a gene: 8. Germline CDR1 SGHNT, CDR2 YENEEA. CDR3 bases: TGTGCCAGCAGCAGGGGACAGGGGCGGGGGGAGACCCAGTACTTC. Protein: CASSRGQGRGETQYF.

The gene calls are TRBV5-1 and TRBJ1-4; 7 bases map to TRBD1. CDR3 length equals 16 residues. Germline V gives CDR1 SGHRS, CDR2 YFSETQ. Germline trimming cut 0 bases from V and 3 bases from J; bases unmatched to any gene: 5. CDR3 residues: CASSLGDRTANEKLFF. The CDR3 region has the DNA TGCGCCAGCAGCTTGGGGGACAGAACAGCTAATGAAAAACTGTTTTTT.

This chain links TRBV5-4 with TRBJ2-1; TRBD1 agrees at 9 bases. This CDR3 has 15 amino acids. In germline, CDR1 is SGHNT, CDR2 YYREEE (reference sequence). Unmatched junction bases numbered 5, after V lost 4 bases and J lost 3 bases. The CDR3 bases are TGTGCCAGCAGCCCCGGGACAGGGCGCTACAATGAGCAGTTCTTC. Translation gives CASSPGTGRYNEQFF.